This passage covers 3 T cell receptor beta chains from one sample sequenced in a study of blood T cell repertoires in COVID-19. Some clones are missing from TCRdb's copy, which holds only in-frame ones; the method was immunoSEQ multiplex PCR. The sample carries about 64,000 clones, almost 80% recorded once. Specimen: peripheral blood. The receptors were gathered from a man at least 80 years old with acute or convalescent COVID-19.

The CDR3, as DNA: TGTGCCAGCAGCTTACTAGCGGGAGCCGGGCAAGAGACCCAGTACTTC. Its protein product is CASSLLAGAGQETQYF. The chain carries TRBV11-2 and TRBJ2-5; the match to TRBD2 covers 10 bases. Germline values: CDR1 SGHAT, CDR2 FQNNGV. V gave up 2 bases and J gave up 2 bases; unmatched junction bases: 5. The CDR3 length is 16 residues.

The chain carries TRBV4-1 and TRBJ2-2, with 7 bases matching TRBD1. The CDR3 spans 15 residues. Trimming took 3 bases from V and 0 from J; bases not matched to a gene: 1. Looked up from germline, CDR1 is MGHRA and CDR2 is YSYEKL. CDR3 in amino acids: CASSHQGANTGELFF. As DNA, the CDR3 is TGCGCCAGCAGCCATCAGGGGGCGAACACCGGGGAGCTGTTTTTT.

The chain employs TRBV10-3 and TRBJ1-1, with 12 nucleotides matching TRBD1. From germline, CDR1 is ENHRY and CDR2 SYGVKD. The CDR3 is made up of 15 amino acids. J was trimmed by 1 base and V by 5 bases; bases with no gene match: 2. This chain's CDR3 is CAISQGQGANTEAFF. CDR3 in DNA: TGTGCCATCAGTCAGGGACAGGGGGCGAACACTGAAGCTTTCTTT.